This T cell receptor beta chain stems from a study of blood T cell repertoires in COVID-19. Study-level background: Donors in the United States, Italy and Spain gave samples during acute or convalescent COVID-19. In each case, the material was cDNA or gDNA derived from T cells, B-cell-depleted T cells, or PBMCs.

Original analysis: Scientists estimated how many nucleated cells there were by amplifying reference gene primers. Data came from immunoSEQ multiplex PCR; TCRdb stores just in-frame clones and leaves some out. D and trimming were read from the DNA, whereas the V and J calls and clone size are those reported in that table. The sample records around 80,000 clones, approximately 90% being singletons. The TCR comes from a woman older than 75 with acute or convalescent COVID-19. Specimen: peripheral blood.

CDR3 loop: CASSSTGANTEAFF. In nucleotides, the CDR3 is TGCGCCAGCAGCTCGACAGGGGCAAACACTGAAGCTTTCTTT. The rearrangement uses TRBV5-1 and TRBJ1-1, with 8 bases lining up with TRBD1. Germline V gives CDR1 SGHRS, CDR2 YFSETQ. The CDR3 totals 14 residues. Germline trimming cut 3 bases from V and 2 bases from J; bases unmatched to any gene: 3.